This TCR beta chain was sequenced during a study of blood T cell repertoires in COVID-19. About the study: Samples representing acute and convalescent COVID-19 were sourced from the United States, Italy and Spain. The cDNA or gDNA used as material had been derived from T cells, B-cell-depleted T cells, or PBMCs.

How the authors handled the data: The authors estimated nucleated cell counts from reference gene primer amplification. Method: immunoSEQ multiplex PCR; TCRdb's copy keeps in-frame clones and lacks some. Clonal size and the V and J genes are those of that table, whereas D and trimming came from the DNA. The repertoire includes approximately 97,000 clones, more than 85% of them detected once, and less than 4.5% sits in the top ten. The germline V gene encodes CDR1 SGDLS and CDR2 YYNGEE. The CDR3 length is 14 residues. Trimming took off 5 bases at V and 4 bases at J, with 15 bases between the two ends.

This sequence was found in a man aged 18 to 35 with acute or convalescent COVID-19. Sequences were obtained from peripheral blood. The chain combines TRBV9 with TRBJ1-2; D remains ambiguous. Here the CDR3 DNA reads TGTGCCAGCAGTTCTTCCAGCCGGAGCTATGGCTACACCTTC. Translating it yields CASSSSSRSYGYTF.